A single sample gave rise to the 24 T cell receptor beta chains below, sequenced in a study of spatial heterogeneity in lung cancer. Stated time point: sample taken at primary tumor resection. A single record per CDR3 protein comes from TCRdb applying MiXCR to the 5' RACE reads. The top ten clones hold around 50% of a sample with approximately 11,000 distinct CDR3 sequences, 3.5% to 4.5% of them seen once. The material sequenced was PBMCs, taken at surgery. The source is a female donor with early-stage non-small cell lung cancer.

This clonotype was seen repeatedly, ten times or more. The chain combines TRBV28 with TRBJ2-3; tentatively, D is TRBD1 or TRBD2 (5 bases each). Germline CDR1 MDHEN, CDR2 SYDVKM. The CDR3 has 13 residues. Deletions cut 6 bases from V and 6 bases from J, with 13 bases between. The CDR3 here is CASSRDGWDTQYF. DNA of the CDR3: TGTGCCAGCAGCCGGGACGGCTGGGATACGCAGTATTTT. Variable domain in full (rest from reference TRBV28 and TRBJ2-3): DVKVTQSSRYLVKRTGEKVFLECVQDMDHENMFWYRQDPGLGLRLIYFSYDVKMKEKGDIPEGYSVSREKKERFSLILESASTNQTSMYLCASSRDGWDTQYFGPGTRLTVL.

By frequency in the sample, this clonotype is medium-sized. The genes are TRBV28 and TRBJ2-1; no clear D gene. Per germline, CDR1 MDHEN and CDR2 SYDVKM. The CDR3 runs 11 residues. The V gene lost 5 bases and the J gene lost 8 bases, with 7 bases spanning the gap. Here the CDR3 reads CASSERYEQFF. In DNA form, the CDR3 reads TGTGCCAGCAGTGAGCGTTATGAGCAGTTCTTC.

The sample holds many counts of this clonotype. CDR3 in amino acids: CSLTLGRRTDEAFF. The CDR3 nucleotides read TGCAGTCTCACTTTGGGACGACGGACAGACGAGGCTTTCTTT. This rearrangement joins TRBV20-1 to TRBJ1-1; D might be TRBD1 (6 bases). The CDR3 runs to 14 residues. The V gene lost 8 bases and the J gene lost 11 bases, with 27 bases spanning the gap. CDR1 is DFQATT, CDR2 SNEGSKA, per germline (reference sequence).

This clonotype was counted ten times or more. This chain connects TRBV23-1 to TRBJ1-5; D is possibly TRBD1 (5 bases). TRBV23-1 is an open reading frame whose function is uncertain. This CDR3 spans 19 amino acids. V was shortened by 2 bases and J by 1 base, with 21 bases between the two germline ends. In DNA, the CDR3 is TGCGCCAGCAGTCAACCGAGGAAACGAGGGGATTACAGCAATCAGCCCCAGCATTTT. It is translated as CASSQPRKRGDYSNQPQHF.

The chain is built from TRBV14 and TRBJ2-4; D gene unclear. V lost 3 bases and J lost 3, with 6 bases in between. The CDR3 has 13 residues. CDR1 is SGHDN and CDR2 is FVKESK in the germline V gene. CDR3 sequence reads: CASSQGFKNIQYF. CDR3 DNA: TGTGCCAGCAGCCAGGGGTTCAAAAACATTCAGTACTTC.

This clonotype occurred many times. This chain connects TRBV2 to TRBJ2-7; possible D gene TRBD1, 5 bases. The CDR3 is made up of 12 amino acids. The V gene's germline CDR1 is SNHLY and CDR2 FYNNEI. Between the trimmed V and J ends, which lost 4 bases and 3 bases, there was a span of 7 bases. The CDR3 is CASSATGYEQYF. The CDR3 nucleotides read TGTGCCAGCAGTGCCACAGGCTACGAGCAGTACTTC.

Ten or more counts support this clonotype. J is TRBJ1-3 and V is TRBV9; a weak D match, TRBD1 (6 bases). The CDR3 has 15 residues. The V end was cut by 0 bases, the J end by 1 base, with 8 bases between. CDR1 and CDR2 (germline): SGDLS, YYNGEE. This CDR3 reads CASSVGQGSGNTIYF. In DNA, the CDR3 is TGTGCCAGCAGCGTAGGGCAGGGGTCTGGAAACACCATATATTTT.

This clonotype was counted ten times or more. The rearrangement joins TRBV7-2 to TRBJ1-3, with D perhaps TRBD1 (5 bases). This CDR3 has 16 residues. Germline CDR1 is SGHTA and CDR2 is FQGNSA. The V end was cut by 5 bases, the J end by 0 bases, with 14 bases between. CDR3 coding DNA: TGTGCCAGCAGCCCCCTCGGTGGGGGCTCTGGAAACACCATATATTTT. Amino acid sequence: CASSPLGGGSGNTIYF.

This clonotype was recorded at least ten times. The J gene is TRBJ2-7, the V gene TRBV4-1, with a possible D match to TRBD2 (7 bases). Trimming removed 4 bases at V and 0 bases at J, with 16 bases between. The germline gives CDR1 MGHRA, CDR2 YSYEKL. This CDR3 comprises 16 residues. CDR3: CASSLQRDISSYEQYF. The CDR3 DNA follows: TGCGCCAGCAGCCTTCAGCGGGACATTTCCTCCTACGAGCAGTACTTC.

This clonotype was counted ten times or more. The chain combines TRBV3-1 with TRBJ1-2, with 8 bases fitting TRBD1. The germline gives CDR1 LGHDT, CDR2 YNNKEL (reference sequence). CDR3 length: 16 residues. J lost 8 bases, V lost 1 base, and 12 bases had no gene match. The CDR3 bases are TGTGCCAGCAGCCAAGTCCCCCGCAGGGGGCGAGGGGGCTACACCTTC. Translating gives CASSQVPRRGRGGYTF.

This clonotype has a count of ten or more. J is TRBJ2-5 and V is TRBV29-1, with TRBD1 matching 9 bases. The CDR3 loop spans 13 amino acids. V was clipped by 5 bases and J by 5 bases; unmatched bases: 6. The V gene's germline CDR1 is SQVTM and CDR2 ANQGSEA. The CDR3 DNA reads TGCAGCGTTACAACAGGGGGCGGGGAGACCCAGTACTTC. Protein sequence: CSVTTGGGETQYF.

The chain has TRBV7-3 and TRBJ2-3, with 11 bases identical to TRBD2. Germline lookup yields CDR1 SGHTA and CDR2 FQGTGA. The junction had 3 bases not matched to a gene; V was cut back by 2 bases and J by 2 bases. CDR3 length: 16 residues. CDR3 protein: CASSLGTSGFTDTQYF. In nucleotides, the CDR3 is TGTGCCAGCAGCTTAGGGACTAGCGGATTCACAGATACGCAGTATTTT.

The sample holds many counts of this clonotype. The V gene is TRBV6-2 or TRBV6-3, the J gene TRBJ2-1; 7 positions match TRBD1. This CDR3 region has 13 residues. Per germline, CDR1 MNHEY and CDR2 SVGEGT. J gave up 5 bases and V 6 bases, and 4 bases lay outside the gene matches. CDR3 DNA: TGTGCCAGCAGATGGACAGGCGACAATGAGCAGTTCTTC. It codes for CASRWTGDNEQFF.

The V gene is TRBV6-6, the J gene TRBJ2-7, with 10 nucleotides matching TRBD1. Germline V CDR1 and CDR2: MNHNY, SVGAGI (reference sequence). The ends lost 5 bases at V and 2 bases at J; junction bases unmatched: 6. The CDR3 has 15 residues. The CDR3 nucleotides are TGTGCCAGCAGTCCCCGACAGGGGGCGGCCTACGAGCAGTACTTC. Translated, it gives CASSPRQGAAYEQYF.

The chain links TRBV12-3 or TRBV12-4 to TRBJ2-2, with no clear D. The V and J ends lost 4 bases and 2 bases respectively, with 8 bases between them. The CDR3 is made up of 14 amino acids. Here the CDR3 reads CASSSPPNTGELFF. CDR3 coding DNA: TGTGCCAGCAGTTCCCCTCCTAACACCGGGGAGCTGTTTTTT.

This clonotype showed up just a few times. The chain uses TRBV5-1 and TRBJ2-5, with a weak D call TRBD2 (5 bases). The CDR3 is made up of 15 amino acids. Germline V gives CDR1 SGHRS, CDR2 YFSETQ. The germline V and J ends were trimmed by 0 bases and 3 bases, with 12 bases remaining between them. CDR3 sequence reads: CASSLEGRPKETQYF. The CDR3 region has the DNA TGCGCCAGCAGCTTGGAAGGGAGACCAAAAGAGACCCAGTACTTC. The variable domain in full, completed from reference TRBV5-1 and TRBJ2-5, reads KAGVTQTPRYLIKTRGQQVTLSCSPISGHRSVSWYQQTPGQGLQFLFEYFSETQRNKGNFPGRFSGRQFSNSRSEMNVSTLELGDSALYLCASSLEGRPKETQYFGPGTRLLVL.

At least ten counts were recorded for this clonotype. The V and J genes are TRBV7-9 and TRBJ2-7; tentative D call: TRBD1 (6 bases). Germline V CDR1 and CDR2: SEHNR, FQNEAQ (reference sequence). Trimming took 5 bases from V and 3 from J, leaving 14 bases between them. The CDR3 extends over 14 amino acids. DNA of the CDR3: TGTGCCAGCAGCCCTTCAGGGGCCTACTACGAGCAGTACTTC. Amino acid sequence: CASSPSGAYYEQYF.

This clonotype was detected many times. CDR3 protein: CASSPILSNYNEQFF. Here the CDR3 DNA reads TGTGCCAGCAGCCCAATACTTAGCAACTACAATGAGCAGTTCTTC. The V and J genes are TRBV7-9 and TRBJ2-1; the D is unclear. Germline lookup yields CDR1 SEHNR and CDR2 FQNEAQ (reference sequence). V was cut by 5 bases and J by 3 bases, with 14 bases left in between. This CDR3 contains 15 residues.

Sample share makes this clonotype medium-sized. The chain employs TRBV20-1 and TRBJ2-1, with D maybe TRBD2 (6 bases). Germline-derived CDR1 and CDR2 are DFQATT and SNEGSKA (reference sequence). The CDR3 loop spans 12 amino acids. Trimming took 6 bases from V and 7 from J, leaving 13 bases between them. The CDR3 sequence is CSATGLLNEQFF. CDR3 DNA sequence: TGCAGTGCCACGGGACTCCTGAATGAGCAGTTCTTC.

This clonotype was seen repeatedly, ten times or more. CDR3 bases: TGCAGTGCTAGCTCGGAACAGGGGGCTGATACGCAGTATTTT. Translated, it gives CSASSEQGADTQYF. The J gene is TRBJ2-3, the V gene TRBV20-1; TRBD1 agrees at 9 bases. V gave up 3 bases and J gave up 6 bases; unmatched junction bases: 7. In germline, CDR1 is DFQATT, CDR2 SNEGSKA (reference sequence). This CDR3 region has 14 residues.

This clonotype was found many times. The chain employs TRBV10-2 and TRBJ2-7, with TRBD1 matching over 10 bases. The CDR3 sequence is 15 residues long. Germline CDR1 WSHSY, CDR2 SAAADI. J gave up 0 bases and V 6 bases, and 5 bases lay outside the gene matches. The CDR3 DNA reads as TGCGCCAGCAGGACAGGGGGCGGCAGCTCCTACGAGCAGTACTTC. This gives the protein CASRTGGGSSYEQYF.

This clonotype counts as medium-sized. The chain employs TRBV3-1 and TRBJ2-3; D perhaps matches TRBD2 (6 bases). The germline V and J ends were trimmed by 6 bases and 0 bases, with 16 bases remaining between them. Germline V gives CDR1 LGHDT, CDR2 YNNKEL (reference sequence). The CDR3 totals 16 residues. The CDR3 DNA reads TGTGCCAGCAGTCCGGGACTCCCGCAGAGCACAGATACGCAGTATTTT. Protein sequence: CASSPGLPQSTDTQYF.

The CDR3, as DNA: TGCGCCAGCAGTGACAGGGGAATCACAGATACGCAGTATTTT. Its protein product is CASSDRGITDTQYF. V gene TRBV4-3 combines with J gene TRBJ2-3; 8 bases align to TRBD1. J gave up 2 bases and V 6 bases, and 4 bases lay outside the gene matches. This CDR3 comprises 14 residues. Looked up from germline, CDR1 is LGHNA and CDR2 is YSLEER.

This clonotype was found many times. The chain carries TRBV20-1 and TRBJ2-4; D gene ambiguous. V was trimmed by 3 bases and J by 5 bases, leaving 8 bases between them. This CDR3 contains 12 residues. Germline V gene data show CDR1 as DFQATT and CDR2 as SNEGSKA (reference sequence). CDR3 region: CSASSGQNIQYF. CDR3 coding DNA: TGCAGTGCTAGTTCGGGCCAAAACATTCAGTACTTC.